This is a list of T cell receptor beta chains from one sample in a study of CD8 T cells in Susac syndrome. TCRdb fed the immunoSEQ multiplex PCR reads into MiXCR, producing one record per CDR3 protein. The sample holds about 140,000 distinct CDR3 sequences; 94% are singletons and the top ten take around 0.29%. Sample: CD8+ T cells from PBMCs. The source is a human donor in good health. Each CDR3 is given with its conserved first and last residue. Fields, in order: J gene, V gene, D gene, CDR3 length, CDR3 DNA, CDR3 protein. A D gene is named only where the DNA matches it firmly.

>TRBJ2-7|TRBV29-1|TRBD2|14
TGCAGCGTTGAGTTAGCGGGGGCCTCCTACGAGCAGTACTTC
CSVELAGASYEQYF
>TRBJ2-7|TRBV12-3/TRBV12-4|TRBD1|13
TGTGCCAGCAGTCGGACAGGGTGGGACGAGCAGTACTTC
CASSRTGWDEQYF
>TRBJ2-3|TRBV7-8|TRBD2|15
TGTGCCAGCAGGGCGTCTAGCGGGCACCGGGATACGCAGTATTTT
CASRASSGHRDTQYF
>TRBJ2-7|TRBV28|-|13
TGTGCCAGCAACCCCAGGAGCTCCTACGAGCAGTACTTC
CASNPRSSYEQYF
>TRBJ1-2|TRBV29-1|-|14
TGCAGCGTTGAAGACAGGGACCCTAACTATGGCTACACCTTC
CSVEDRDPNYGYTF
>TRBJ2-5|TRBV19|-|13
TGTGCCAGTAGTACTGGCTTCAAAGAGACCCAGTACTTC
CASSTGFKETQYF
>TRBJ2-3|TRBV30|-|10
TGTGCCTCTTCTAGGGATACGCAGTATTTT
CASSRDTQYF
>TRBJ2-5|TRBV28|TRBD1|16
TGTGCCAGCAGTCTACCCCCGGGACAGGACCAAGAGACCCAGTACTTC
CASSLPPGQDQETQYF
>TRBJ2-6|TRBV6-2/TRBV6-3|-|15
TGTGCCAGCATGGGTCGTGACACTGGGGCCAACGTCCTGACTTTC
CASMGRDTGANVLTF
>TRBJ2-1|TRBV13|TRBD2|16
TGTGCCAGCACCGGGGGGACTAGCGTGATGGTCAATGAGCAGTTCTTC
CASTGGTSVMVNEQFF
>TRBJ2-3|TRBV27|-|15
TGTGCCAGCAGTTTCATCGCAGGGGACACAGATACGCAGTATTTT
CASSFIAGDTDTQYF
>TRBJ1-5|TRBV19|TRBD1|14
TGTGCCAGTAGTACACAGGGGGTCAATCAGCCCCAGCATTTT
CASSTQGVNQPQHF
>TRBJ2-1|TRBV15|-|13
TGTGCCACCAGCAGAGGATCTGACAATGAGCAGTTCTTC
CATSRGSDNEQFF
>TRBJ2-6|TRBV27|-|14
TGTGCCAGCGACGCCTTCTCTGGGGCCAACGTCCTGACTTTC
CASDAFSGANVLTF
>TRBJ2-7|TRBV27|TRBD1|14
TGTGCCACCTCGACAGGGGCAAACGCCTACGAGCAGTACTTC
CATSTGANAYEQYF
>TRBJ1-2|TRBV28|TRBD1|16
TGTGCCAGCAGTCGAATTCGGACAGGAGGGAACTATGGCTACACCTTC
CASSRIRTGGNYGYTF